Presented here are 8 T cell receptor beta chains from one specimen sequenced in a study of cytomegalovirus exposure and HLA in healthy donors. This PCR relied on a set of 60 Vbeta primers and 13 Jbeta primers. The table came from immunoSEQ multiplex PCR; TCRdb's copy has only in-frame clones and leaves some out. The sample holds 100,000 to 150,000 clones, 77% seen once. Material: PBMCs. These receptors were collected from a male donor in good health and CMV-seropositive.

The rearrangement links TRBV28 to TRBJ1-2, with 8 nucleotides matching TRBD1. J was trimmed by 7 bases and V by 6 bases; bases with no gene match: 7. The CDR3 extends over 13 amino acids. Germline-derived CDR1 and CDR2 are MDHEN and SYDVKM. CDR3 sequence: CASRPIDRGGYTF. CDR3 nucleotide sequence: TGTGCCAGCAGGCCAATAGACAGGGGTGGCTACACCTTC.

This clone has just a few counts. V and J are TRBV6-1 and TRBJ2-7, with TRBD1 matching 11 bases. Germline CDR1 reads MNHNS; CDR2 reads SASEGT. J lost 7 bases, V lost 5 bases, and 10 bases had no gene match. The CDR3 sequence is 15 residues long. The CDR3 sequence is CASSSWTGGAEEQYF. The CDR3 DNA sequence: TGTGCCAGCAGTTCCTGGACAGGGGGCGCGGAGGAGCAGTACTTC.

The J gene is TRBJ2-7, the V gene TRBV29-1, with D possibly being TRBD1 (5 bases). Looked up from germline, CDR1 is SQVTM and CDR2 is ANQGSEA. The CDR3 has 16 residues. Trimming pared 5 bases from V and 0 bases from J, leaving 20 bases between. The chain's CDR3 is CSVLQWVDSSSYEQYF. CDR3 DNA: TGCAGCGTTCTGCAATGGGTAGACAGCAGCTCCTACGAGCAGTACTTC.

DNA of the CDR3: TGTGCCAGCAGCCCGCAGACAGCCTCAAAAACCTACGAGCAGTACTTC. Amino acids: CASSPQTASKTYEQYF. This chain joins TRBV14 and TRBJ2-7; tentative D call: TRBD1 (5 bases). V was trimmed by 4 bases and J by 2 bases, leaving 18 bases between them. CDR3 length equals 16 residues. CDR1 and CDR2 (germline): SGHDN, FVKESK.

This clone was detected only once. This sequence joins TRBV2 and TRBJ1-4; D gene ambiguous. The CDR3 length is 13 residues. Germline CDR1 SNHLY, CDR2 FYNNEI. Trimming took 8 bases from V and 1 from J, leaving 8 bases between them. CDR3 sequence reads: CASRGGTNEKLFF. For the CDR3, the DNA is TGTGCCAGCCGGGGTGGAACTAATGAAAAACTGTTTTTT.

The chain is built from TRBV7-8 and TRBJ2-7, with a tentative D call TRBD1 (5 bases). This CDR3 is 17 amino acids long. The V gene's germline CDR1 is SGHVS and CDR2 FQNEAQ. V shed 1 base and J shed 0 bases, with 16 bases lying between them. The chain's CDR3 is CASSLEPATGSSYEQYF. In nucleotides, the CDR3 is TGTGCCAGCAGCTTAGAGCCGGCAACAGGTAGCTCCTACGAGCAGTACTTC.

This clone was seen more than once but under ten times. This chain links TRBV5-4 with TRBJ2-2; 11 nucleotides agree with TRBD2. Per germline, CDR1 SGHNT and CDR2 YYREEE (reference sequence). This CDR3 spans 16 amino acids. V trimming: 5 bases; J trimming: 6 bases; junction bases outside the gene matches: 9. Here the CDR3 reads CASSARSGGAAGELFF. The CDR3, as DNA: TGTGCCAGCAGTGCGCGTAGCGGGGGGGCGGCCGGGGAGCTGTTTTTT.

The CDR3 DNA reads TGTGCCAGCAGCCCTGGACAGGTGGATGAAGCTTTCTTT. Encoded protein: CASSPGQVDEAFF. The V gene is TRBV7-8, the J gene TRBJ1-1, with 7 nucleotides matching TRBD1. Germline loops: CDR1 SGHVS, CDR2 FQNEAQ. This CDR3 comprises 13 residues. Germline trimming cut 5 bases from V and 7 bases from J; bases unmatched to any gene: 7.